This T cell receptor (beta chain) was sequenced during a study of blood T cell repertoires in COVID-19. Study overall: Researchers got acute and convalescent COVID-19 samples from the United States, Italy and Spain. Sample material is recorded as cDNA or gDNA derived from T cells, B-cell-depleted T cells, or PBMCs.

In the authors' methods: The assay estimated nucleated cells by amplifying reference gene primers. Here immunoSEQ multiplex PCR was the method, and the copy in TCRdb shows in-frame clones only, minus some. The DNA was the basis for D and trimming; V, J and clone size are from that table. The table shows under 95,000 clones, with 70% to 75% occurring only once. The V and J ends lost 4 bases and 2 bases, in that order; junction bases with no gene match: 7. CDR1 is SGHAT, CDR2 FQNNGV, per germline. CDR3 length: 15 residues. J is TRBJ2-5 and V is TRBV11-2, with TRBD1 matching over 7 bases. This clonotype was obtained from a man over 45 with active or convalescent COVID-19. Material: peripheral blood. The CDR3 region is CASSSPPTGQETQYF. The CDR3 region has the DNA TGTGCCAGCAGCTCCCCTCCGACAGGGCAAGAGACCCAGTACTTC.